The T cell receptor beta chain under discussion was sequenced for a study of siplizumab effects on memory and regulatory T cells. V was trimmed by 4 bases and J by 0 bases, leaving 15 bases between them. The germline gives CDR1 SEHNR, CDR2 FQNEAQ (reference sequence). The CDR3 is 16 amino acids. Details on this clone: Its antigen is unidentified.

Study outcomes and limitations: A naive or memory phenotype could not be assigned to roughly 80-97% of the proliferating CD4+ or CD8+ clones.

Only in-frame clones appear in the TCRdb table, and some are missing; sequencing was by immunoSEQ multiplex PCR. The data contain 100,000 or so clones, more than 85% of them seen just once; the ten biggest clones take up 0.32%. Sequencing input: CD4+ T cells sorted from blood. This receptor was taken from a human donor in good health. The chain joins TRBV7-9 to TRBJ1-2; D uncertain. Written as DNA, the CDR3 is TGTGCCAGCAGCTACCCCCTTATTGCCTCTAACTATGGCTACACCTTC. It encodes CASSYPLIASNYGYTF.